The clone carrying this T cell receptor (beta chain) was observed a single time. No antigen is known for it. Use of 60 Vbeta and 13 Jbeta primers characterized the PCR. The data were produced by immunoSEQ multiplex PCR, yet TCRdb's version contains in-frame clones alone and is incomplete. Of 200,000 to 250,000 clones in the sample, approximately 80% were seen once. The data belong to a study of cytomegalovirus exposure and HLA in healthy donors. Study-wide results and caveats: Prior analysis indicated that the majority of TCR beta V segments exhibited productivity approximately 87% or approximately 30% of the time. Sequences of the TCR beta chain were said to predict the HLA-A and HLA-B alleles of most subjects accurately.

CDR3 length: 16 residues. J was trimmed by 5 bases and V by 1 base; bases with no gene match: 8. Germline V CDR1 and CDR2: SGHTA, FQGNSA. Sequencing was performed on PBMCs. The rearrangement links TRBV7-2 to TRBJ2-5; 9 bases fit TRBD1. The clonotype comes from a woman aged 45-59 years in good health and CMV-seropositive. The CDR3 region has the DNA TGTGCCAGCAGCTTAGATCTTACAGGGGGCAGGGAGACCCAGTACTTC. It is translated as CASSLDLTGGRETQYF.